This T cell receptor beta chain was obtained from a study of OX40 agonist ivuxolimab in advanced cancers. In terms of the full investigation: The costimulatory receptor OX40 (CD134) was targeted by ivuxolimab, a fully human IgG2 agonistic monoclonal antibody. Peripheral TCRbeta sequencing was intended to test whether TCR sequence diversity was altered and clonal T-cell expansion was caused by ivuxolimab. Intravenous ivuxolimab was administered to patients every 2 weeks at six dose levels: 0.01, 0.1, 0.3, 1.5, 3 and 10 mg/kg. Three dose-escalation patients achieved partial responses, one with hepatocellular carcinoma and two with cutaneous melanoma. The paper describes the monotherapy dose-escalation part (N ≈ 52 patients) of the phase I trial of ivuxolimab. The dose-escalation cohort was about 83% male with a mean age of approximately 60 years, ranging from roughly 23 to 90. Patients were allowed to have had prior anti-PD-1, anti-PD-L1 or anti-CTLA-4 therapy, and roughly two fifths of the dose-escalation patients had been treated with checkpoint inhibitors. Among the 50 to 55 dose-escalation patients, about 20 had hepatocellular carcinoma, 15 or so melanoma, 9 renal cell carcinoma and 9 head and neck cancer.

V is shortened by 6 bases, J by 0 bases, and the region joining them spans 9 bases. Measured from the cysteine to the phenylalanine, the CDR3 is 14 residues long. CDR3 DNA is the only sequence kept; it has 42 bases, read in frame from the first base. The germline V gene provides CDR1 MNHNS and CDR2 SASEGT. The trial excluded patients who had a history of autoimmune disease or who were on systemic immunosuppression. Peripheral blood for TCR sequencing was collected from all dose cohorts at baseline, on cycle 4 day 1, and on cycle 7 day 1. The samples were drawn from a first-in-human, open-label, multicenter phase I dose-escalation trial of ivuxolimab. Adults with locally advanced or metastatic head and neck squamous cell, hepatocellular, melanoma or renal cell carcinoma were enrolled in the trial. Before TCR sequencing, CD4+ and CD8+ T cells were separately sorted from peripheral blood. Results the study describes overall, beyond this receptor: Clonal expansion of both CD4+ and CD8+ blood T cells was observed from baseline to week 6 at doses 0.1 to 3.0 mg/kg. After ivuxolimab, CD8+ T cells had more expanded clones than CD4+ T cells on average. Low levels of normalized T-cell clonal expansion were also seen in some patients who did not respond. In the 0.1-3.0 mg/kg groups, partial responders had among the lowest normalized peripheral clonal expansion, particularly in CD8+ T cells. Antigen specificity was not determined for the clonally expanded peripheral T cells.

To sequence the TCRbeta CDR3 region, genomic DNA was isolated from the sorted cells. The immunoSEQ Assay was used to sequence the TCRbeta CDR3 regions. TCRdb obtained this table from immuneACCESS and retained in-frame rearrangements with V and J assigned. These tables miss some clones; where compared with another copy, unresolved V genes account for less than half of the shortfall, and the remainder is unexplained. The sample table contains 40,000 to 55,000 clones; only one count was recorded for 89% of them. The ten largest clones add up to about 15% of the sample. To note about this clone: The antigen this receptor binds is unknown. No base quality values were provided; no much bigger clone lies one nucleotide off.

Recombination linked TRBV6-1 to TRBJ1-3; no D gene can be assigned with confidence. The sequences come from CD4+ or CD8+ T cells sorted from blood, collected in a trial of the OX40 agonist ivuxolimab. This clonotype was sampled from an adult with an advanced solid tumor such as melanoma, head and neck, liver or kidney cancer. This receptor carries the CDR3 CASRTYGSGNTIYF. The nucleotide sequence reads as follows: TGTGCCAGCAGGACTTACGGCTCTGGAAACACCATATATTTT.